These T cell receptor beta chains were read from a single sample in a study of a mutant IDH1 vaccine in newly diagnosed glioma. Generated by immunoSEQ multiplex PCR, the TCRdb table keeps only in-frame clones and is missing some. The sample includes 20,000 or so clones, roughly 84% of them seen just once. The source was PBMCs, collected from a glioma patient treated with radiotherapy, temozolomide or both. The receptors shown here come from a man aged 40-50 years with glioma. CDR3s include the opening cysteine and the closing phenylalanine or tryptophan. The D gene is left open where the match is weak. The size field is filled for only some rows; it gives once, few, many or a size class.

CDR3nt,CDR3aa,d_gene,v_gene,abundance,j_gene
TGCAGCGTTGACAGGGAGGGAGTTGAGAGCACTGAAGCTTTCTTT,CSVDREGVESTEAFF,.,TRBV29-1,.,TRBJ1-1
TGTGCCAGCATCCCCGAAGATACGCAGTATTTT,CASIPEDTQYF,.,TRBV6-1,.,TRBJ2-3
TGTGCCAGCAGCCGACGGAACGTCCTGACTTTC,CASSRRNVLTF,.,TRBV7-8,.,TRBJ2-6
TGTGCCAGTAGTCCCCGACAGGGGAGTACCGGGGAGCTGTTTTTT,CASSPRQGSTGELFF,TRBD1,TRBV19,.,TRBJ2-2
TGTGCCAGCAGCTTGGGGACTAGCGGGAGCTACGAGCAGTACTTC,CASSLGTSGSYEQYF,TRBD2,TRBV5-4,.,TRBJ2-7
TGTGCCAGCAGTGACTCAGACACCGGGGAGCTGTTTTTT,CASSDSDTGELFF,.,TRBV6-4,.,TRBJ2-2
TGTGCCAGCAGCGTAGATGAGTCAGGATTACTCGGGCCCCAGCATTTT,CASSVDESGLLGPQHF,.,TRBV9,.,TRBJ1-5
TGTGCCAGCAGTAGAGACAGGGGCCCTAACTATGGCTACACCTTC,CASSRDRGPNYGYTF,TRBD1,TRBV6-5,.,TRBJ1-2
TGCGCCAGCAGCGAAGGGACGGGGGCCCGTAATTCACCCCTCCACTTT,CASSEGTGARNSPLHF,.,TRBV5-1,.,TRBJ1-6
TGTGCCACCAGCAGAGATCCCCGGAACGAGCAGTACTTC,CATSRDPRNEQYF,.,TRBV15,.,TRBJ2-7
TGTGCCAGCAGTTTTCCGGGACAGGGGACTTACGAGCAGTACTTC,CASSFPGQGTYEQYF,TRBD1,TRBV6-6,once,TRBJ2-7
TGTGCCAGCCACAGGACCGGGACAGCACTTAGCAATCAGCCCCAGCATTTT,CASHRTGTALSNQPQHF,TRBD1,TRBV5-8,.,TRBJ1-5
TGCGCCAGCAGCTTGGCCGGAGGGGAGGGTGAAAAACTGTTTTTT,CASSLAGGEGEKLFF,.,TRBV5-1,few,TRBJ1-4
TGCAGCGTTGACCCGGGACACACGACCAATGAGCAGTTCTTC,CSVDPGHTTNEQFF,.,TRBV29-1,.,TRBJ2-1
TGTGCCAGCAGTGAAGGGAACAGGGGGAGCTATGGCTACACCTTC,CASSEGNRGSYGYTF,TRBD1,TRBV25-1,.,TRBJ1-2
TGTGCCAGCAGTGAACTAGCGGGGGGCCAAGAGACCCAGTACTTC,CASSELAGGQETQYF,TRBD2,TRBV6-1,.,TRBJ2-5
TGTGCCAGCAGCTTGGGAGACTTTAATGAAAAACTGTTTTTT,CASSLGDFNEKLFF,.,TRBV7-8,.,TRBJ1-4
TGCAGCGTTGAAGAATGGGTGCGCGGCTACACCTTC,CSVEEWVRGYTF,.,TRBV29-1,.,TRBJ1-2
TGTGCCTGGAGTCGACAGGAAGATTCACCCCTCCACTTT,CAWSRQEDSPLHF,.,TRBV30,.,TRBJ1-6
TGCGCCAGCAGCCAAGCCCACCTAGGGAGACAGGTCTATAACACTGAAGCTTTCTTT,CASSQAHLGRQVYNTEAFF,.,TRBV4-1,.,TRBJ1-1
TGTGCCAGCAGCTATAGCGGGGGGGAGGATACGCAGTATTTT,CASSYSGGEDTQYF,TRBD2,TRBV4-2,once,TRBJ2-3
TGTGCCATCAGTGAGTCGCAGGGCCCAAATGAGCAGTTCTTC,CAISESQGPNEQFF,.,TRBV10-3,.,TRBJ2-1
TGCGCCAGCAGTGAGGGGCAGGCGGGGAACACTGAAGCTTTCTTT,CASSEGQAGNTEAFF,.,TRBV10-2,once,TRBJ1-1
TGTGCCAGCAGTTTTTCAAGCAATCAGCCCCAGCATTTT,CASSFSSNQPQHF,.,TRBV27,.,TRBJ1-5
TGTGCCAGCAGTACCCGGGCCTACTATGGCTACACCTTC,CASSTRAYYGYTF,.,TRBV28,.,TRBJ1-2
TGTGCCAGCAGCGTAGGGACAGAGGAGACCCAGTACTTC,CASSVGTEETQYF,.,TRBV9,.,TRBJ2-5
TGTGCCAGTAATGCTGGACGAGCCTACGAGCAGTACTTC,CASNAGRAYEQYF,.,TRBV19,.,TRBJ2-7
TGCGCCAGCAGCAACAGACAGAACACTGAAGCTTTCTTT,CASSNRQNTEAFF,.,TRBV5-1,.,TRBJ1-1
TGCAGCGTTGAAGATCAACCGGATCAGCCCCAGCATTTT,CSVEDQPDQPQHF,.,TRBV29-1,.,TRBJ1-5
TGTGCCAGCAGCCAGACAGGGAACACTGAAGCTTTCTTT,CASSQTGNTEAFF,.,TRBV25-1,.,TRBJ1-1
TGCAGCGTTCTCGAGCCTTACACAGATACGCAGTATTTT,CSVLEPYTDTQYF,.,TRBV29-1,.,TRBJ2-3
TGCGCCAGCAGCCCTGGACGGAGTAATGAAAAACTGTTTTTT,CASSPGRSNEKLFF,.,TRBV5-1,.,TRBJ1-4
TGTGCCTGGAGTGTAACAGGCTTCTCTGGAAACACCATATATTTT,CAWSVTGFSGNTIYF,.,TRBV30,.,TRBJ1-3
TGTGCCAGCTCAGGGCGGGCTAGCGGGACCTACGAGCAGTACTTC,CASSGRASGTYEQYF,TRBD2,TRBV18,.,TRBJ2-7
TGCGCCAGCAGCCAAGAGGTTCGAGCCAGGGGCGAGCAGTACTTC,CASSQEVRARGEQYF,.,TRBV4-1,.,TRBJ2-7
TGTGCCAGCAGTGCTATACAGGTGAACACTGAAGCTTTCTTT,CASSAIQVNTEAFF,.,TRBV6-1,.,TRBJ1-1
TGTGCCTGGAGTCTACCCACCCCAGGGTCGAATGAAAAACTGTTTTTT,CAWSLPTPGSNEKLFF,.,TRBV30,.,TRBJ1-4
TGCGCCAGCAGCTTCGACAGCACAGATACGCAGTATTTT,CASSFDSTDTQYF,.,TRBV5-1,once,TRBJ2-3
TGTGCCAGTAGTAATGGCTACACCTTC,CASSNGYTF,.,TRBV19,.,TRBJ1-2
TGTGCCAGCAGTGAAACAGCTAACTATGGCTACACCTTC,CASSETANYGYTF,.,TRBV6-1,.,TRBJ1-2
TGTGCCAGCAGCAGCGGACAGGGGGCCTATAGAGGCTACACCTTC,CASSSGQGAYRGYTF,TRBD1,TRBV5-6,.,TRBJ1-2
TGTGCCAGCAGCCCGGGACAGGGTAGTGCCTACACCTTC,CASSPGQGSAYTF,TRBD1,TRBV27,.,TRBJ1-2
TGTGATGAACAGGTGGTGGGCACTGAAGCTTTCTTT,CDEQVVGTEAFF,.,TRBV6-5,few,TRBJ1-1
TGTGCCAGCAGCTCCGAAAAGAGGTACGAGCAGTACTTC,CASSSEKRYEQYF,.,TRBV7-2,.,TRBJ2-7
TGTGCCAGTAGTACTACAGGGGGGAACACTGAAGCTTTCTTT,CASSTTGGNTEAFF,TRBD1,TRBV19,few,TRBJ1-1
TGTGCCAGCAGTTTACAATTCCCGGGACAGGGCCCTGGCTACACCTTC,CASSLQFPGQGPGYTF,TRBD1,TRBV28,.,TRBJ1-2
TGTGCCTGGAGTGTGAATTCGTGGGGAGATGGCTACACCTTC,CAWSVNSWGDGYTF,.,TRBV30,.,TRBJ1-2
TGTGCCAGTAGTATAGCTCCGGGGGCGCAGTATTTT,CASSIAPGAQYF,.,TRBV19,.,TRBJ2-3
TGTGCCAGCAGCGTAGGGAGGTCGTCAACCCAAAATGAAAAACTGTTTTTT,CASSVGRSSTQNEKLFF,.,TRBV9,.,TRBJ1-4
TGTGCCAGCAGGGGGAACACTGAAGCTTTCTTT,CASRGNTEAFF,.,TRBV6-5,.,TRBJ1-1
TGTGCCAGCAGTGCCCCGGGACTAGACCTCGAGACCCAGTACTTC,CASSAPGLDLETQYF,TRBD2,TRBV6-1,.,TRBJ2-5
TGCAGCGCCAAAGAAGACAGTTTTCTCGAGCAGTACTTC,CSAKEDSFLEQYF,.,TRBV29-1,.,TRBJ2-7
TGCAGCGTACAGGGGACTAGCGGGAGACGAGCCTACGAGCAGTACTTC,CSVQGTSGRRAYEQYF,TRBD2,TRBV29-1,.,TRBJ2-7
TGTGCCAGCAGTAACCCGGGACGGAGATACGAGCAGTACTTC,CASSNPGRRYEQYF,.,TRBV6-5,.,TRBJ2-7
TGTGCCAGCGGTGGAGACAGGTACTATGGCTACACCTTC,CASGGDRYYGYTF,.,TRBV2,.,TRBJ1-2
TGTGCCAGCAGCTTAGTTGACTATACCTTCAATCAGTATTTT,CASSLVDYTFNQYF,.,TRBV7-9,.,TRBJ2-3
TGTGCCAGCAGCTTGGCCGGGGGCAAAGGTGAAAAACTGTTTTTT,CASSLAGGKGEKLFF,.,TRBV5-4,.,TRBJ1-4
TGTGCCAGTAGTATAGATCGTAGTCAGATCTATGGCTACACCTTC,CASSIDRSQIYGYTF,.,TRBV19,.,TRBJ1-2
TGTGCCAGCAGTGCGGGGACAGCCTTTAACTATGGCTACACCTTC,CASSAGTAFNYGYTF,TRBD1,TRBV6-5,once,TRBJ1-2
TGTGCCAGCAGCTTGCGTGGCAGTTTCAATTCACCCCTCCACTTT,CASSLRGSFNSPLHF,.,TRBV5-6,.,TRBJ1-6